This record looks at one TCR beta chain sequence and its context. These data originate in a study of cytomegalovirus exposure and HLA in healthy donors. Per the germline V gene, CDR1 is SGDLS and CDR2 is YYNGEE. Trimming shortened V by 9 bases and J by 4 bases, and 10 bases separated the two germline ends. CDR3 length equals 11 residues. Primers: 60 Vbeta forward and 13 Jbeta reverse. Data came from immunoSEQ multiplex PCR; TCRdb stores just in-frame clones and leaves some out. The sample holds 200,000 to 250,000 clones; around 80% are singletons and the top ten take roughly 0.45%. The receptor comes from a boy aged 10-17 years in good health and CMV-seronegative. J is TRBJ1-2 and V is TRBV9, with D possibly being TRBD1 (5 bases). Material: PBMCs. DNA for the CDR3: TGTGCCACCAGGGTCGGCTATGGCTACACCTTC. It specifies CATRVGYGYTF.